The present T cell receptor (beta chain) was sequenced within a study of OX40 agonist ivuxolimab in advanced cancers. The CDR3 is 15 residues long. The trim removed 5 bases at V and 5 bases at J, leaving 8 bases unmatched. Germline V lookup: CDR1 SGHTA, CDR2 FQGTGA. Sequencing was performed with immunoSEQ multiplex PCR; in TCRdb, only in-frame clones are kept and a portion is missing. The table lists fewer than 65,000 clones, roughly 90% of them singletons, with 6.9% in the top ten. The sequence came from an adult with an advanced solid tumor such as melanoma, head and neck, liver or kidney cancer. Source: CD4+ or CD8+ T cells sorted from blood, taken in a trial of the OX40 agonist ivuxolimab. The V call is TRBV7-3, the J call TRBJ2-1; the match to TRBD2 covers 8 bases. In nucleotides, the CDR3 is TGTGCCAGCAGCCAAAGCGGGAGTTACGACAATGAGCAGTTCTTC. This gives the protein CASSQSGSYDNEQFF.